A selection of T cell receptor beta chains follows, all from one sample in a study of blood T cell repertoires in COVID-19. Data came from immunoSEQ multiplex PCR; TCRdb stores just in-frame clones and leaves some out. The sample includes about 280,000 clones, 85% to 90% of them seen just once. The material sequenced was peripheral blood. The receptors were gathered from a man in his forties with acute or convalescent COVID-19. The CDR3 runs from the conserved cysteine through the conserved F or W. D genes are given only for firm matches. Clone size is not always given. Where it is, it says once, few, many or a class for expanded clones.

CDR3nt	CDR3aa	abundance	v_gene	j_gene	d_gene
TGTGCCAGCAGTGAAGCAAAGGGGGCGAGTAGAGCAACTAATGAAAAACTGTTTTTT	CASSEAKGASRATNEKLFF	NA	TRBV6-1	TRBJ1-4	TRBD1
TGTGCCAGCAGCCTTGTCCCCCCGGGAAACACCATATATTTT	CASSLVPPGNTIYF	NA	TRBV7-9	TRBJ1-3	NA
TGCGCCAGCAGTGATCGAGGTGGTGCAGGCACAGATACGCAGTATTTT	CASSDRGGAGTDTQYF	NA	TRBV10-1	TRBJ2-3	NA
TGTGCCAGCAGCTTAGCGACTAGCTCTGGGGCCAACGTCCTGACTTTC	CASSLATSSGANVLTF	NA	TRBV7-2	TRBJ2-6	NA
TGTGCCACCAGTAACACAGAGACCCAGTACTTC	CATSNTETQYF	NA	TRBV24-1	TRBJ2-5	NA
TGTGCCAGCAGTTACTCGGGAGGGGGCACTGAAGCTTTCTTT	CASSYSGGGTEAFF	NA	TRBV6-6	TRBJ1-1	NA
TGTGCCAGTACCAGCGGGGGACAGGGGTGGGATTTT	CASTSGGQGWDF	once	TRBV19	TRBJ2-3	TRBD1
TGTGCCAGCAGTTTTCAGGAACCCTACGAGCAGTACTTC	CASSFQEPYEQYF	NA	TRBV12-3/TRBV12-4	TRBJ2-7	NA
TGTGCCAGCAGCTGGACAGGGAACTATGGCTACACCTTC	CASSWTGNYGYTF	NA	TRBV27	TRBJ1-2	TRBD1
TGTGCCAGCAGTGAGCGGGGGGTTTACAATGAGCAGTTCTTC	CASSERGVYNEQFF	NA	TRBV2	TRBJ2-1	TRBD2
TGTGCCAGCAGCCGACAGACAGGGTCGGACTATGGCTACACCTTC	CASSRQTGSDYGYTF	once	TRBV3-1/TRBV3-2	TRBJ1-2	TRBD1
TGTGCCAGCAGTTCTACGGGACTCCCTTCTTACGAGCAGTACTTC	CASSSTGLPSYEQYF	NA	TRBV28	TRBJ2-7	NA
TGTGCCAGCAGCTTGAGGGGGGGCGCCACTGAAGCTTTCTTT	CASSLRGGATEAFF	few	TRBV5-8	TRBJ1-1	NA
TGTGCTAGTGGTTCTCTACCGAAAAAGACAGGGGGTGGGAATGAGCAGTTCTTC	CASGSLPKKTGGGNEQFF	NA	TRBV12-5	TRBJ2-1	TRBD1
TGTGCCACCAGTGAAGGCGGGTTCACCGGGGAGCTGTTTTTT	CATSEGGFTGELFF	NA	TRBV24-1	TRBJ2-2	NA
TGTGCCAGCAGCGCGAGAGGGGGGAACACTGAAGCTTTCTTT	CASSARGGNTEAFF	once	TRBV9	TRBJ1-1	NA
TGTGCCTGGGTCTGGACAGGGGGCACTGAAGCTTTCTTT	CAWVWTGGTEAFF	NA	TRBV30	TRBJ1-1	TRBD1
TGTGCCAGCAGCTCCGGGACAGGGGGCGCGGGGGGCTACACCTTC	CASSSGTGGAGGYTF	NA	TRBV3-1/TRBV3-2	TRBJ1-2	TRBD1